This TCR beta chain was found in a study of vaccination and CD4 T cells after COVID-19. For the study at large: Post-COVID sampling occurred a median about 100 days after diagnosis (range 35 to 161).

Trimming stripped 3 bases from V and 5 bases from J, with 7 bases between. CDR1 SGHTA and CDR2 FQGNSA come from the germline V gene. This CDR3 spans 13 amino acids. This clonotype showed up just once. The target antigen is unknown. Cultured CD4+ T cell DNA was sequenced using the Oncomine TCR Beta short-read assay. CD4+ T cells were cultured, and genomic DNA was extracted from them. From the PCR reads, TCRdb called clonotypes with MiXCR, one entry per CDR3 protein. The data show more than 10,000 distinct CDR3 sequences, 40% to 65% seen once. Stated treatment: approximately nine-day PBMC culture with coronavirus spike peptide pools or control peptides (ViraFEST assay).

Sequencing was performed on CD4+ T cells from blood, cultured in vitro. This TCR came from a human donor who had recovered from COVID-19. The V call is TRBV7-2, the J call TRBJ2-2; D possibly corresponds to TRBD2 (5 bases). The CDR3 is CASSFPGTGELFF. In DNA form, the CDR3 reads TGTGCCAGCAGCTTTCCGGGAACCGGGGAGCTGTTTTTT.